This is a list of T cell receptor beta chains from one sample in a study of response to subunit inactivated influenza vaccine. TCRdb re-called the RT-PCR reads through MiXCR, storing one row per CDR3 protein. Of roughly 570,000 distinct CDR3 sequences detected, 10% to 15% appear once; the ten largest clones hold around 13%. This material consisted of PBMCs from blood, taken roughly 46 days after vaccination. The receptor set was obtained from a man aged 50-60 years who received an inactivated influenza vaccine. Each CDR3 is given with its conserved first and last residue. The D gene is left open where the match is weak. Clone size, where shown, is once, few, many, or a class for clones that have expanded.

V gene: TRBV2
clone size: few
D gene: NA
J gene: TRBJ2-1
CDR3 DNA: TGTGCCAGCACGTCGGGGGGCGGAGAGCAGTTCTTC
CDR3 protein: CASTSGGGEQFF

V gene: TRBV7-6
clone size: NA
D gene: NA
J gene: TRBJ2-6
CDR3 DNA: TGTGCCAGCAGCTTATCGCGTAGGGCTGGGGCCAACGTCCTGACTTTC
CDR3 protein: CASSLSRRAGANVLTF

V gene: TRBV7-9
clone size: few
D gene: NA
J gene: TRBJ2-1
CDR3 DNA: TGTGCCAGCAGCTTTTTTGGGGGCGCCTACAATGAGCAGTTCTTC
CDR3 protein: CASSFFGGAYNEQFF

V gene: TRBV5-1
clone size: NA
D gene: TRBD1
J gene: TRBJ1-2
CDR3 DNA: TGCGCCAGCAGCTTGTTTTCGGCAGGGGGCTACTATGGCTACACCTTC
CDR3 protein: CASSLFSAGGYYGYTF

V gene: TRBV5-1
clone size: few
D gene: TRBD2
J gene: TRBJ2-2
CDR3 DNA: TGCGCCAGCAGCTTCGTAGCGGGAGGGCCCGGCACCGGGGAGCTGTTTTTT
CDR3 protein: CASSFVAGGPGTGELFF

V gene: TRBV6-2/TRBV6-3
clone size: few
D gene: NA
J gene: TRBJ2-5
CDR3 DNA: TGTGCCAGCAGTTACCTGCGGGAAGACCAAGAGACCCAGTACTTC
CDR3 protein: CASSYLREDQETQYF

V gene: TRBV4-3
clone size: many
D gene: NA
J gene: TRBJ1-4
CDR3 DNA: TGCGCCAGCAGCCAAGATGGTGAGCACCTCGCAACTAATGAAAAACTGTTTTTT
CDR3 protein: CASSQDGEHLATNEKLFF

V gene: TRBV7-2
clone size: few
D gene: NA
J gene: TRBJ2-5
CDR3 DNA: TGTGCCAGCAGCTTAGCGCTTGCGACGGGGATAGGAGAGACCCAGTACTTC
CDR3 protein: CASSLALATGIGETQYF

V gene: TRBV7-8
clone size: many
D gene: TRBD1
J gene: TRBJ2-3
CDR3 DNA: TGTGCCAGCAGCGGAATGGGGACAGGGGACCCGGGCGGGTACACAGATACGCAGTATTTT
CDR3 protein: CASSGMGTGDPGGYTDTQYF

V gene: TRBV10-3
clone size: NA
D gene: NA
J gene: TRBJ1-1
CDR3 DNA: TGTGCCATCAGCCGGACGGCGAACACTGAAGCTTTCTTT
CDR3 protein: CAISRTANTEAFF

V gene: TRBV20-1
clone size: NA
D gene: TRBD2
J gene: TRBJ2-5
CDR3 DNA: TGCAGTGCTAGGCGAACGGGTGGCGGGGGGGCCCATCAGACCCAGTACTTC
CDR3 protein: CSARRTGGGGAHQTQYF

V gene: TRBV10-3
clone size: few
D gene: NA
J gene: TRBJ1-6
CDR3 DNA: TGTGCCATCAGTGAGTCGCAGAGCTCCTATAATTCACCCCTCCACTTT
CDR3 protein: CAISESQSSYNSPLHF

V gene: TRBV24-1
clone size: many
D gene: NA
J gene: TRBJ1-4
CDR3 DNA: TGTGCCACCAGTGACCCCAACGCAGGGGACCGAGGAAAACTGTTTTTT
CDR3 protein: CATSDPNAGDRGKLFF

V gene: TRBV7-2
clone size: NA
D gene: TRBD2
J gene: TRBJ2-3
CDR3 DNA: TGTGCCAGCAGCCCACTACTAGCGGGCCTCGGTGGAGATACGCAGTATTTT
CDR3 protein: CASSPLLAGLGGDTQYF

V gene: TRBV27
clone size: NA
D gene: NA
J gene: TRBJ2-1
CDR3 DNA: TGTGCCAGCAGTTTACAAGGACTACCATTCTACAATGAGCAGTTCTTC
CDR3 protein: CASSLQGLPFYNEQFF

V gene: TRBV28
clone size: many
D gene: TRBD2
J gene: TRBJ2-7
CDR3 DNA: TGTGCCAGCAGTTTTGTGTCTAGCGGGAGTCACGAGCAGTACTTC
CDR3 protein: CASSFVSSGSHEQYF

V gene: TRBV28
clone size: few
D gene: TRBD2
J gene: TRBJ2-2
CDR3 DNA: TGTGCCAGCACCATCCGGGAGGGGGGCCGCACCGGGGAGCTGTTTTTT
CDR3 protein: CASTIREGGRTGELFF

V gene: TRBV6-1
clone size: many
D gene: NA
J gene: TRBJ2-7
CDR3 DNA: TGTGCCACACAGGACTTGGACGAGCAGTACTTC
CDR3 protein: CATQDLDEQYF

V gene: TRBV5-1
clone size: few
D gene: TRBD2
J gene: TRBJ2-2
CDR3 DNA: TGCGCCAGCAGACCGGGGGGGACCGGGGAGCTGTTTTTT
CDR3 protein: CASRPGGTGELFF

V gene: TRBV27
clone size: many
D gene: NA
J gene: TRBJ2-1
CDR3 DNA: TGTGCCAGCAGTTTATTATCGGTGGGGGGAAATGAGCAGTTCTTC
CDR3 protein: CASSLLSVGGNEQFF

V gene: TRBV27
clone size: many
D gene: TRBD1
J gene: TRBJ2-5
CDR3 DNA: TGTGCCAGCAGTTTTGACAGGGCGGTGACCCAGTACTTC
CDR3 protein: CASSFDRAVTQYF

V gene: TRBV5-6
clone size: many
D gene: NA
J gene: TRBJ2-7
CDR3 DNA: TGTGCCAGCAGCTTGATGGGGACCTACGAGCAGTACTTC
CDR3 protein: CASSLMGTYEQYF

V gene: TRBV7-9
clone size: once
D gene: TRBD2
J gene: TRBJ2-7
CDR3 DNA: TGTGCCAGCAGCAGGGACCTAGCGGGATACTACGAGCAGTACTTC
CDR3 protein: CASSRDLAGYYEQYF

V gene: TRBV20-1
clone size: few
D gene: NA
J gene: TRBJ2-1
CDR3 DNA: TGCAGTGCTAGAGATCGCAGCGGGCGATCCTACAATGAGCAGTTCTTC
CDR3 protein: CSARDRSGRSYNEQFF

V gene: TRBV15
clone size: NA
D gene: NA
J gene: TRBJ2-2
CDR3 DNA: TGTGCCACCAGCACGGCCCGCGGATCGGGGGAGCTGTTTTTT
CDR3 protein: CATSTARGSGELFF

V gene: TRBV30
clone size: few
D gene: NA
J gene: TRBJ2-7
CDR3 DNA: TGTGCCTGGAGTTTAATCGGCCAGGGTGACGAGCAGTACTTC
CDR3 protein: CAWSLIGQGDEQYF

V gene: TRBV12-3/TRBV12-4
clone size: few
D gene: TRBD1
J gene: TRBJ1-2
CDR3 DNA: TGTGCCAGCAGTTTAGAATACCGGACAGGGGAGGGCTACACCTTC
CDR3 protein: CASSLEYRTGEGYTF